This TCR beta chain stems from a study of T cell repertoires in cytomegalovirus infection. At the level of the study: From public TCR beta signatures came an indication of both CMV infection and matching HLA type.

With respect to this clonotype: The antigen remains unidentified.

Study results and caveats: Based on cumulative public TCR beta family frequency, carriers of CMV plus the relevant HLA were identified. There were HLA-C-restricted CMV-specific TCR beta clonotypes dominating the ex vivo response.

TCRdb re-called the reads with MiXCR, one entry per CDR3 protein. The sample lists fewer than 550,000 distinct CDR3 sequences; roughly 29% were seen once. The sample taken for sequencing was PBMCs. This sequence originates from a human donor in good health (CMV status not recorded). Some clones in this sample may be carry-over from other donors' samples.

The CDR3 region is CASTRGPGPDGEQFF. The CDR3 bases are TGTGCCAGCACCCGGGGCCCTGGCCCTGATGGTGAGCAGTTCTTC. The chain combines TRBV27 with TRBJ2-1, with D perhaps matching TRBD1 or TRBD2 (5 bases each). This CDR3 is 15 amino acids long. Germline CDR1 MNHEY, CDR2 SMNVEV (reference sequence). With 7 bases removed from V and 9 bases from J, the gap between germline ends came to 22 bases.